The 6 T cell receptor beta chains reported below all come from one sample, sequenced in a study of blood T cells in healthy people across ages. The authors ran a second PCR of 7 to 11 cycles using a sample-barcoded 5' primer and a J-beta primer mix. From the 5' RACE reads, TCRdb called clonotypes with MiXCR, one entry per CDR3 protein. The table shows hundreds of thousands of distinct CDR3 sequences, with roughly three fifths occurring only once. Specimen: blood. The receptors were sampled from a man in his sixties in good health.

V is TRBV4-1 and J is TRBJ2-1, with D perhaps matching TRBD1 or TRBD2 (5 bases each). The germline CDR1 and CDR2 sequences are MGHRA and YSYEKL. The germline V and J ends were trimmed by 0 bases and 7 bases, with 25 bases remaining between them. This CDR3 is 19 amino acids long. CDR3 bases: TGCGCCAGCAGCCAAGATTACCGTTCGGGACCAGTTGTTTCGAATGAGCAGTTCTTC. It codes for CASSQDYRSGPVVSNEQFF.

There are a few counts of this clonotype. The chain uses TRBV7-9 and TRBJ2-5; the D call may be TRBD1 or TRBD2 (6 bases each). Germline V gene data show CDR1 as SEHNR and CDR2 as FQNEAQ (reference sequence). This CDR3 contains 16 residues. V dropped 2 bases and J dropped 3 bases, with 16 bases sitting between them. The CDR3 region has the DNA TGTGCCAGCAGCTTACCAAAATCCGGGGGCAAAGAGACCCAGTACTTC. It translates to CASSLPKSGGKETQYF.

This clonotype has a single count. The V and J genes are TRBV29-1 and TRBJ2-1; D may correspond to TRBD1 or TRBD2 (5 bases each). This CDR3 is built from 16 residues. From germline, CDR1 is SQVTM and CDR2 ANQGSEA. With 4 bases removed from V and 10 bases from J, the gap between germline ends came to 26 bases. This CDR3 is CSVVPRDGKSSYEQFF. As DNA, the CDR3 is TGCAGCGTTGTTCCCCGGGACGGGAAAAGCTCCTACGAGCAGTTCTTC.

The chain is built from TRBV3-1 and TRBJ1-2, with 9 bases aligning to TRBD1. CDR3 length equals 18 residues. The V and J ends lost 3 bases and 6 bases, in that order; junction bases with no gene match: 17. CDR1 and CDR2 (germline): LGHDT, YNNKEL (reference sequence). CDR3 loop: CASSQADRGTRGGHGYTF. The CDR3 DNA reads as TGTGCCAGCAGCCAGGCGGACAGGGGAACGCGGGGGGGGCATGGCTACACCTTC.

This clonotype was seen more than once but under ten times. This chain connects TRBV6-6 to TRBJ2-7; D gene ambiguous. V lost 6 bases and J lost 2, with 8 bases in between. The germline V gene encodes CDR1 MNHNY and CDR2 SVGAGI (reference sequence). The length of the CDR3 is 12 residues. The chain's CDR3 is CASSPGPYEQYF. CDR3 DNA sequence: TGTGCCAGCAGCCCCGGCCCCTACGAGCAGTACTTC.

In this sample, this clonotype turned up once. The chain recombines TRBV29-1 with TRBJ2-1, with D hard to call. Germline V lookup: CDR1 SQVTM, CDR2 ANQGSEA. The CDR3 is 12 residues long. Trimming left V 7 bases short and J 9 bases short, with 16 bases between. This chain's CDR3 is CSATTSFPEQFF. The DNA for the CDR3 is TGCAGCGCCACGACGAGTTTCCCTGAGCAGTTCTTC.